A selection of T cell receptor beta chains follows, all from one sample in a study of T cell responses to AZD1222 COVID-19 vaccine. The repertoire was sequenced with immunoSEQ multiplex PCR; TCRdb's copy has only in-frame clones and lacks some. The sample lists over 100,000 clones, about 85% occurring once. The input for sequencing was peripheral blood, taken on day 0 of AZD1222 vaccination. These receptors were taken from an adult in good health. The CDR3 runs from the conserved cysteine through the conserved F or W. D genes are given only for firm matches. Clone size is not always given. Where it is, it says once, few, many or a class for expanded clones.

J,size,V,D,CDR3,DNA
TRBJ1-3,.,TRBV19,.,CASSPLRNTIYF,TGTGCCAGTAGCCCCTTACGGAACACCATATATTTT
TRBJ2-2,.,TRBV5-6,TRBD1,CASSLPGGRTGELFF,TGTGCCAGCAGCTTGCCAGGGGGTCGCACCGGGGAGCTGTTTTTT
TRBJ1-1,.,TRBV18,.,CASSPLGELGTEAFF,TGTGCCAGCTCACCCTTAGGGGAGTTGGGCACTGAAGCTTTCTTT
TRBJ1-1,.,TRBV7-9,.,CASSVGAGAQNTEAFF,TGTGCCAGCAGCGTTGGGGCTGGGGCCCAGAACACTGAAGCTTTCTTT
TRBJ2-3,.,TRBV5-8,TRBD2,CASSLAGRRLSGTDTQYF,TGTGCCAGCAGCTTGGCCGGGAGGCGTTTGTCGGGCACAGATACGCAGTATTTT
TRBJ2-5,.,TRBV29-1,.,CSVEPGTASGETQYF,TGCAGCGTTGAACCGGGGACGGCATCTGGAGAGACCCAGTACTTC
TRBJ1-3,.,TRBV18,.,CASSPGTLGNTIYF,TGTGCCAGCTCACCCGGGACCTTGGGAAACACCATATATTTT
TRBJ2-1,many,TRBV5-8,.,CASSLGRKSYNEQFF,TGTGCCAGCAGCTTGGGGCGGAAGTCCTACAATGAGCAGTTCTTC
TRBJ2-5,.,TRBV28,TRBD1,CASSIPGQGRQETQYF,TGTGCCAGCAGTATCCCGGGACAGGGTAGGCAAGAGACCCAGTACTTC
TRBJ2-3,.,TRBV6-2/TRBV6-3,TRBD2,CASSTRRTSGRDTQYF,TGTGCCAGCAGTACCCGAAGGACTAGCGGGAGGGATACGCAGTATTTT
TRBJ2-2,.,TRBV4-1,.,CASSQLLQGEGTGELFF,TGCGCCAGCAGCCAACTATTACAGGGGGAGGGCACCGGGGAGCTGTTTTTT
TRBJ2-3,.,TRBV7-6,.,CASSFAGSTDTQYF,TGTGCCAGCAGCTTCGCGGGGAGCACAGATACGCAGTATTTT
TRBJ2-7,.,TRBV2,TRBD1,CASSQRDRGLEQYF,TGTGCCAGCAGCCAAAGGGACAGGGGGCTTGAGCAGTACTTC
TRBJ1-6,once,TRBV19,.,CASSFRENSPLHF,TGTGCCAGTAGTTTCAGGGAAAATTCACCCCTCCACTTT
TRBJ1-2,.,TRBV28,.,CASSPIGTSNYGYTF,TGTGCCAGCAGTCCAATCGGGACATCTAACTATGGCTACACCTTC
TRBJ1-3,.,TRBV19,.,CASSTDINSGNTIYF,TGTGCCAGTAGTACGGACATTAACTCTGGAAACACCATATATTTT
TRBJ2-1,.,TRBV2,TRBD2,CASRTSGTYNEQFF,TGTGCCAGCCGGACTAGCGGAACATACAATGAGCAGTTCTTC
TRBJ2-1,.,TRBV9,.,CASSVAPGEQFF,TGTGCCAGCAGCGTAGCCCCAGGGGAGCAGTTCTTC
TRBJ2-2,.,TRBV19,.,CASSPPPPNTGELFF,TGTGCCAGTAGTCCCCCACCACCGAACACCGGGGAGCTGTTTTTT
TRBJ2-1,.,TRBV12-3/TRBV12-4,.,CASSLDNEQFF,TGTGCCAGCAGTTTAGACAATGAGCAGTTCTTC
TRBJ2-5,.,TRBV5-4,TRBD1,CASSYGTGGQETQYF,TGTGCCAGCAGCTACGGGACAGGGGGCCAAGAGACCCAGTACTTC
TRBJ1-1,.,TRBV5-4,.,CASSPVQNTEAFF,TGTGCCAGCAGTCCTGTCCAGAACACTGAAGCTTTCTTT
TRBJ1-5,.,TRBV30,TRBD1,CAAQYRGFPQAINQPQHF,TGTGCCGCCCAATACAGGGGTTTCCCTCAAGCCATCAATCAGCCCCAGCATTTT
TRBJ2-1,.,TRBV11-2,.,CASSLGATGYNEQFF,TGTGCCAGCAGCTTAGGGGCTACAGGATACAATGAGCAGTTCTTC
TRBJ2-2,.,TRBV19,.,CASTNWGSRTGELFF,TGTGCCAGTACCAATTGGGGGAGTAGAACCGGGGAGCTGTTTTTT
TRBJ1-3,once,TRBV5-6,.,CASSLEDSSGNTIYF,TGTGCCAGCAGCTTGGAGGACAGCTCTGGAAACACCATATATTTT
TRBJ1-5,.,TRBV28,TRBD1,CASSFDRANQPQHF,TGTGCCAGCAGTTTTGACAGGGCCAATCAGCCCCAGCATTTT
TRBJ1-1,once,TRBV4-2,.,CASSLRGDYRDTEAFF,TGTGCCAGCAGCTTAAGGGGGGACTACCGTGACACTGAAGCTTTCTTT
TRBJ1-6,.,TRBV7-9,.,CASSQGSISPLHF,TGTGCCAGCAGCCAGGGGAGCATTTCACCCCTCCACTTT
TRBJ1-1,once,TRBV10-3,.,CAIRVSQNTEAFF,TGTGCCATCAGAGTCAGCCAGAACACTGAAGCTTTCTTT
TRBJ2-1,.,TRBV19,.,CASSMLGDSFNEQFF,TGTGCCAGTAGTATGTTGGGGGACTCCTTTAATGAGCAGTTCTTC
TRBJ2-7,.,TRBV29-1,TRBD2,CSATSAGTEQYF,TGCAGCGCGACTAGCGCTGGTACCGAGCAGTACTTC
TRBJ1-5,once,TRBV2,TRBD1,CASSPPGGGNQPQHF,TGTGCCAGCAGCCCCCCAGGGGGAGGCAATCAGCCCCAGCATTTT
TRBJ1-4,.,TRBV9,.,CASSVDGSTNEKLFF,TGTGCCAGCAGCGTAGATGGCTCAACTAATGAAAAACTGTTTTTT
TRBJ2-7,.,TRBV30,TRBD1,CAFKGQGAYEQYF,TGTGCCTTTAAGGGACAGGGGGCGTACGAGCAGTACTTC
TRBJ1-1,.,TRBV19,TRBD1,CASSIDHRDSTEAFF,TGTGCCAGTAGTATAGATCACAGGGACAGCACTGAAGCTTTCTTT
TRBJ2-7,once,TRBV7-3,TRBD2,CASSLMGGPPYEQYF,TGTGCCAGCAGCTTAATGGGAGGGCCCCCCTACGAGCAGTACTTC
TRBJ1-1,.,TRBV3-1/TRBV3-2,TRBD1,CASSHPFGGQGMYGTEAFF,TGTGCCAGCAGCCACCCGTTCGGTGGACAGGGAATGTATGGCACTGAAGCTTTCTTT
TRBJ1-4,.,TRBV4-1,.,CASSQEPPTSNEKLFF,TGCGCCAGCAGCCAAGAACCCCCGACTAGTAATGAAAAACTGTTTTTT
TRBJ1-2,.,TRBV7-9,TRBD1,CASSPPGTGTLVPYGYTF,TGTGCCAGCAGCCCCCCAGGGACAGGGACCCTAGTCCCCTATGGCTACACCTTC
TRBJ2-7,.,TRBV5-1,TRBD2,CASSPLAGGYEQYF,TGCGCCAGCAGCCCATTAGCGGGAGGCTACGAGCAGTACTTC
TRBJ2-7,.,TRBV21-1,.,CASSRPCSPGTGANEQYF,TGTGCCAGCAGCCGTCCTTGCTCACCCGGGACAGGGGCTAACGAGCAGTACTTC
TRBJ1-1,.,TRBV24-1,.,CATSDHRQPTEAFF,TGTGCCACCAGTGACCACCGACAGCCCACTGAAGCTTTCTTT
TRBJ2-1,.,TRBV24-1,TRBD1,CATSDPSPGQGPYNEQFF,TGTGCCACCAGTGACCCATCCCCGGGACAGGGACCTTACAATGAGCAGTTCTTC
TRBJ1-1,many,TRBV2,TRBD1,CASRRDSQSEAFF,TGTGCCAGCAGAAGGGACAGCCAATCTGAAGCTTTCTTT
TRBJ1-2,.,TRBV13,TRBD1,CASSLGLGQGDYGYTF,TGTGCCAGCAGCTTAGGCCTCGGACAGGGGGACTATGGCTACACCTTC
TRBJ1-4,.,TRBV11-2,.,CASRPGQINEKLFF,TGTGCCAGCAGACCGGGACAAATAAATGAAAAACTGTTTTTT
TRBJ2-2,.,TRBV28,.,CASSLGSLWTGELFF,TGTGCCAGCAGTTTGGGTAGCCTTTGGACCGGGGAGCTGTTTTTT
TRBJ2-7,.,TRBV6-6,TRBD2,CASSLETSGRYEQYF,TGTGCCAGCAGTCTCGAGACTAGCGGGAGGTACGAGCAGTACTTC
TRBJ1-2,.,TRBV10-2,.,CATSNYGYTF,TGCGCCACCTCAAACTATGGCTACACCTTC
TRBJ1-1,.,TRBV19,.,CASISRGNTEAFF,TGTGCCAGTATTTCCAGGGGGAACACTGAAGCTTTCTTT
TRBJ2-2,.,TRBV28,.,CASSLRGKHTGELFF,TGTGCCAGCAGTTTACGGGGGAAACACACCGGGGAGCTGTTTTTT
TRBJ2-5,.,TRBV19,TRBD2,CASSISAGGLGETQYF,TGTGCCAGTAGTATTTCTGCGGGAGGATTGGGGGAGACCCAGTACTTC
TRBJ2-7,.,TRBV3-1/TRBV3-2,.,CASSHGSYEQYF,TGTGCCAGCAGCCATGGGTCCTACGAGCAGTACTTC
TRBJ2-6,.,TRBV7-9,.,CASSKGEGISGANVLTF,TGTGCCAGCAGCAAGGGCGAAGGCATCTCTGGGGCCAACGTCCTGACTTTC
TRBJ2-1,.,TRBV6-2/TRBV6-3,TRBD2,CASSFASGLAGGNEQFF,TGTGCCAGCAGTTTTGCTTCGGGACTAGCGGGAGGAAATGAGCAGTTCTTC